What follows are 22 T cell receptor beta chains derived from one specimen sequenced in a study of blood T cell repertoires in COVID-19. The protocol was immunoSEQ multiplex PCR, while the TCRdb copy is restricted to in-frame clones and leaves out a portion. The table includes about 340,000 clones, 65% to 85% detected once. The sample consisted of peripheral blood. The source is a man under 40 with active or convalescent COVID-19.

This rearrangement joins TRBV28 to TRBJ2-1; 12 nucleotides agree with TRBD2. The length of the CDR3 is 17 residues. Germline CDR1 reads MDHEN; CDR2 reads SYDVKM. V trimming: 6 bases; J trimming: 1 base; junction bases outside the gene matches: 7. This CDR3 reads CASSYPSGRASYNEQFF. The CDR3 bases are TGTGCCAGCAGCTACCCTAGCGGGAGGGCGTCCTACAATGAGCAGTTCTTC.

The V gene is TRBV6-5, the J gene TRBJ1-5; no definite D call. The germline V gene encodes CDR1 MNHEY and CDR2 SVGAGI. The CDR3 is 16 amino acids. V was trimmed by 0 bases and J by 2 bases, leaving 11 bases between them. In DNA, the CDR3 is TGTGCCAGCAGTTACTCGGCGGGTGCGGGCAATCAGCCCCAGCATTTT. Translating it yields CASSYSAGAGNQPQHF.

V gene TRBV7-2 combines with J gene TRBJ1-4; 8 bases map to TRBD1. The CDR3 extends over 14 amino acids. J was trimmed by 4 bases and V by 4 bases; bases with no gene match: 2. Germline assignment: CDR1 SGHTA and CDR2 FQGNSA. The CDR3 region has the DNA TGTGCCAGCAGCTGGACAGGGCATAATGAAAAACTGTTTTTT. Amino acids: CASSWTGHNEKLFF.

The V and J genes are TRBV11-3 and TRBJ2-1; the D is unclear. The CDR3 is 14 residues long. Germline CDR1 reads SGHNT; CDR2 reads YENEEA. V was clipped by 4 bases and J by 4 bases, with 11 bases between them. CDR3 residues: CASSSPVKYNEQFF. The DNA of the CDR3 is TGTGCCAGCAGCTCTCCCGTAAAATACAATGAGCAGTTCTTC.

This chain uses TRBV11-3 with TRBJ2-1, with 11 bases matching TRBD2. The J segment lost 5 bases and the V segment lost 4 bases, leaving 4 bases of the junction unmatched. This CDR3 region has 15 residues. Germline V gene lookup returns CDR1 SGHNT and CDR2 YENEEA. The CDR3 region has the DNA TGTGCCAGCAGCTCCGCGGGACTAGCGGACAATGAGCAGTTCTTC. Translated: CASSSAGLADNEQFF.

For the CDR3, the DNA is TGTGCCAGCAGCGTAGGGCGGGCTGAAGCTTTCTTT. Translating it yields CASSVGRAEAFF. J is TRBJ1-1 and V is TRBV9; D ambiguous. V shed 0 bases and J shed 6 bases, with 6 bases lying between them. The CDR3 runs 12 residues. CDR1 SGDLS and CDR2 YYNGEE come from the germline V gene.

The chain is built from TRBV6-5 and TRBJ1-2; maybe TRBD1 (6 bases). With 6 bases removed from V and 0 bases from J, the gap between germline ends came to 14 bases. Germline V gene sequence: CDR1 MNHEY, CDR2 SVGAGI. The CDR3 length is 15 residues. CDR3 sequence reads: CASSPDRSANYGYTF. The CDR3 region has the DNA TGTGCCAGCAGCCCAGACAGGTCAGCTAACTATGGCTACACCTTC.

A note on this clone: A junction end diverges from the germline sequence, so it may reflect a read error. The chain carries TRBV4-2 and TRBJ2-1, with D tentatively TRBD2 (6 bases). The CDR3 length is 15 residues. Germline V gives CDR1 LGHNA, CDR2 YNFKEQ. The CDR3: CASSLLAENYNGQFF. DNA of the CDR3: TGTGCCAGCAGCCTTTTAGCGGAGAACTACAATGGGCAGTTCTTC.

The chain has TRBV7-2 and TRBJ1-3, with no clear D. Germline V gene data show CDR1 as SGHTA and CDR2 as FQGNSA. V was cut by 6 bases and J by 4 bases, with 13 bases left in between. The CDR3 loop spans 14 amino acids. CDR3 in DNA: TGTGCCAGCAGTCCCCTCTATGAGGGAAACACCATATATTTT. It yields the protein CASSPLYEGNTIYF.

Here the CDR3 reads CASTGTDSANYGYTF. CDR3 bases: TGTGCCAGCACCGGAACAGATTCTGCTAACTATGGCTACACCTTC. This chain links TRBV2 with TRBJ1-2; D ambiguous. The CDR3 consists of 15 residues. Per the germline V gene, CDR1 is SNHLY and CDR2 is FYNNEI. Trimming shortened V by 7 bases and J by 0 bases, and 15 bases separated the two germline ends.

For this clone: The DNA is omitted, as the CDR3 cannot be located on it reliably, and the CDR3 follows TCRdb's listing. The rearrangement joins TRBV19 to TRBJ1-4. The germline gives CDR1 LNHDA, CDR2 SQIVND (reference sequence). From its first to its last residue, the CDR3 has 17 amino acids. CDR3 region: CASSRRAGGVTNEKLFF.

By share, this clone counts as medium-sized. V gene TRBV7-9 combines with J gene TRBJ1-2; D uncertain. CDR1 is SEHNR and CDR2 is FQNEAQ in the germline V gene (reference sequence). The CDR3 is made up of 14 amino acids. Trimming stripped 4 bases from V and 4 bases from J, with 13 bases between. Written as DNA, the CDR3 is TGTGCCAGCAGCTCAGGAGGGCTGGGCTATGGCTACACCTTC. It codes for CASSSGGLGYGYTF.

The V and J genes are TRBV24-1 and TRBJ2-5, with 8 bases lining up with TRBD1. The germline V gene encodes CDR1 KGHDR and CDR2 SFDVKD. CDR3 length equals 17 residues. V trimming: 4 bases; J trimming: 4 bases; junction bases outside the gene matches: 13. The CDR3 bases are TGTGCCACCAGTGACCCCCCCGGACAGGGAACGCGAGAGACCCAGTACTTC. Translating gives CATSDPPGQGTRETQYF.

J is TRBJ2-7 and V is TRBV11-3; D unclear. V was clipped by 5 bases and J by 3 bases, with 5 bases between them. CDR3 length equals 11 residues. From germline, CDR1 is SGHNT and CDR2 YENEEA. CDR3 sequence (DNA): TGTGCCAGCAGCCTTCTCTACGAGCAGTACTTC. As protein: CASSLLYEQYF.

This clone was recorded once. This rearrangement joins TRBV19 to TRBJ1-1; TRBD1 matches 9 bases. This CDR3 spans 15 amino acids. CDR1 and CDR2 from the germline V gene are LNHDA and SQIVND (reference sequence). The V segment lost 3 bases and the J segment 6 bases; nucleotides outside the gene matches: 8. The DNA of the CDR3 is TGTGCCAGTAGTATTGGGATAGGGACAGGGTCTGAAGCTTTCTTT. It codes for CASSIGIGTGSEAFF.

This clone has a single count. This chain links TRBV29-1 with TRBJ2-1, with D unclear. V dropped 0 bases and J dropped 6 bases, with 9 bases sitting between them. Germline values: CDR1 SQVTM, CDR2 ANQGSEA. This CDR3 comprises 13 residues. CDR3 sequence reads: CSVEEERGNEQFF. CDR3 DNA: TGCAGCGTTGAAGAAGAGCGAGGCAATGAGCAGTTCTTC.

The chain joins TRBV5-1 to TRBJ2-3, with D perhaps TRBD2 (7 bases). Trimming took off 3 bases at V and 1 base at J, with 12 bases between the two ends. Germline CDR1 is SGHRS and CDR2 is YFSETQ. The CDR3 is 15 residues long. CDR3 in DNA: TGCGCCAGCAGCTCCCTAGGGGGGGGCACAGATACGCAGTATTTT. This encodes CASSSLGGGTDTQYF. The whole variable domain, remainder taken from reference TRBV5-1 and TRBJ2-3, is KAGVTQTPRYLIKTRGQQVTLSCSPISGHRSVSWYQQTPGQGLQFLFEYFSETQRNKGNFPGRFSGRQFSNSRSEMNVSTLELGDSALYLCASSSLGGGTDTQYFGPGTRLTVL.

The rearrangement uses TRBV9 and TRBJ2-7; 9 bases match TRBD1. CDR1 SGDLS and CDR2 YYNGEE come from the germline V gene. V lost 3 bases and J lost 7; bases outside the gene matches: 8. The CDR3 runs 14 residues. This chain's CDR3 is CASSAGQGRGEQYF. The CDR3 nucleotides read TGTGCCAGCAGCGCGGGACAGGGAAGGGGAGAGCAGTACTTC.

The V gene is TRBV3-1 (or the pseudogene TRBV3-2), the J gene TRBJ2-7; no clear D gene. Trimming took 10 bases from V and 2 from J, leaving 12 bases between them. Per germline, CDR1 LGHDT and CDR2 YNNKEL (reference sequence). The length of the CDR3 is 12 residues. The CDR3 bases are TGTGCCACCTCTCCAGGTACCTACGAGCAGTACTTC. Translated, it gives CATSPGTYEQYF.

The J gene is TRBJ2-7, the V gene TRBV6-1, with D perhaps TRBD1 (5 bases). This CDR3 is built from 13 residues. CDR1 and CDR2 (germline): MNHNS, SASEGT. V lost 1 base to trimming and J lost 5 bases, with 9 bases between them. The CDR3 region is CASSEGQNDEQYF. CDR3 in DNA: TGTGCCAGCAGTGAAGGACAGAACGACGAGCAGTACTTC.

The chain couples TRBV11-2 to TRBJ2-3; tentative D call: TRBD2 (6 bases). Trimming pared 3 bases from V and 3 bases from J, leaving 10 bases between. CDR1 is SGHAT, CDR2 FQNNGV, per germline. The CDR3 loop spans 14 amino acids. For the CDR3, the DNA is TGTGCCAGCAGCTTCCCGGGGACTACAGATACGCAGTATTTT. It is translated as CASSFPGTTDTQYF.

For the CDR3, the DNA is TGCGCCAGCAGCTTGGTCGTGGACAACTTTAACTATGGCTACACCTTC. Protein: CASSLVVDNFNYGYTF. This chain connects TRBV5-1 to TRBJ1-2, with a possible D match to TRBD1 (5 bases). CDR1 is SGHRS, CDR2 YFSETQ, per germline. Trimming shortened V by 0 bases and J by 1 base, and 13 bases separated the two germline ends. This CDR3 contains 16 residues. The whole variable domain, remainder taken from reference TRBV5-1 and TRBJ1-2, is KAGVTQTPRYLIKTRGQQVTLSCSPISGHRSVSWYQQTPGQGLQFLFEYFSETQRNKGNFPGRFSGRQFSNSRSEMNVSTLELGDSALYLCASSLVVDNFNYGYTFGSGTRLTVV.